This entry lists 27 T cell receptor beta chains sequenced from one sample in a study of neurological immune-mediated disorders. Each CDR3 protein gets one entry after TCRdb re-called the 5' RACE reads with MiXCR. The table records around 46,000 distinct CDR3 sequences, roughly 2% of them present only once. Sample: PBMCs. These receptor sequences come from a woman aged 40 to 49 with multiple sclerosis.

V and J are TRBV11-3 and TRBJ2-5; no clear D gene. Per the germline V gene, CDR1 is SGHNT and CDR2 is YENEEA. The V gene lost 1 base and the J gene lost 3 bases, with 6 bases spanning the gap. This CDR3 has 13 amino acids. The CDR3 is CASSLGMEETQYF. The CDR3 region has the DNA TGTGCCAGCAGCTTAGGAATGGAAGAGACCCAGTACTTC. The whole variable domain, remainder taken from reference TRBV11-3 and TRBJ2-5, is EAGVVQSPRYKIIEKKQPVAFWCNPISGHNTLYWYLQNLGQGPELLIRYENEEAVDDSQLPKDRFSAERLKGVDSTLKIQPAELGDSAVYLCASSLGMEETQYFGPGTRLLVL.

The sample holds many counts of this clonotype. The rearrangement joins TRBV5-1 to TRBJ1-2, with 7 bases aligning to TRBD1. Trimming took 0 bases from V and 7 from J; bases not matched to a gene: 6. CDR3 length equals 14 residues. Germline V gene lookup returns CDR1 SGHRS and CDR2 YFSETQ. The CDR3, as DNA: TGCGCCAGCAGCTTGGGCGACAGGGTTGGTGGCTACACCTTC. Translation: CASSLGDRVGGYTF.

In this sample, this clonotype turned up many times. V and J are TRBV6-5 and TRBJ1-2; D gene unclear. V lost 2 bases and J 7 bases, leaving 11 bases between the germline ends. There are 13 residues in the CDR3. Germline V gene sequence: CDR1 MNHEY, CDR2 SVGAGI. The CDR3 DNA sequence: TGTGCCAGCAGTTACACGGACGGCTCTGGCTACACCTTC. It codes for CASSYTDGSGYTF.

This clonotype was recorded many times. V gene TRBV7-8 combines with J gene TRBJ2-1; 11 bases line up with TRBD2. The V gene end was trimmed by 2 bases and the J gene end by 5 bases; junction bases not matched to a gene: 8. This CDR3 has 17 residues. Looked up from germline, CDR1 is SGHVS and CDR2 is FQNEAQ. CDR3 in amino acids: CASSLRSSGGKDNEQFF. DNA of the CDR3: TGTGCCAGCAGCTTAAGATCTAGCGGGGGGAAGGACAATGAGCAGTTCTTC.

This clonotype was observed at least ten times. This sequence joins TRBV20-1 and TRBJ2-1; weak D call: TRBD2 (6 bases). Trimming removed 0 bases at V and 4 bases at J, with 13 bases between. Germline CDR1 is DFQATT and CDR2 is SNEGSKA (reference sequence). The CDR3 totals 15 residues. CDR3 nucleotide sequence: TGCAGTGCTAGAGATCCCAGGACTACTTACAATGAGCAGTTCTTC. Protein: CSARDPRTTYNEQFF.

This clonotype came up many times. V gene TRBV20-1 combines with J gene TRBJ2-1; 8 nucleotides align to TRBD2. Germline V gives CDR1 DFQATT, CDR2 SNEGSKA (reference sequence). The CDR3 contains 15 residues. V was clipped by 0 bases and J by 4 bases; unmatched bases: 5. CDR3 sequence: CSARDVLAVYNEQFF. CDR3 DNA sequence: TGCAGTGCTAGAGATGTACTAGCGGTATACAATGAGCAGTTCTTC.

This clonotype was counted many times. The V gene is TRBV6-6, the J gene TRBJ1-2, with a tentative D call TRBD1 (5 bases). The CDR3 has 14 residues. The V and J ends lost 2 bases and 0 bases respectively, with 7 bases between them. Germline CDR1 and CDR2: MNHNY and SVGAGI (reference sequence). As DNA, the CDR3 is TGTGCCAGCAGTTACGTGGGGGCTAACTATGGCTACACCTTC. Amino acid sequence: CASSYVGANYGYTF.

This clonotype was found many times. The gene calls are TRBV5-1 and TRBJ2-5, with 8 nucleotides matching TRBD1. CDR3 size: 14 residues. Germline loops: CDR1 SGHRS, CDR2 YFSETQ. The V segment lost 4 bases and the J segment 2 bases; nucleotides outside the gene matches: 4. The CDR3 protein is CASSPTGAQETQYF. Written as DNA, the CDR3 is TGCGCCAGCAGCCCGACAGGGGCACAAGAGACCCAGTACTTC.

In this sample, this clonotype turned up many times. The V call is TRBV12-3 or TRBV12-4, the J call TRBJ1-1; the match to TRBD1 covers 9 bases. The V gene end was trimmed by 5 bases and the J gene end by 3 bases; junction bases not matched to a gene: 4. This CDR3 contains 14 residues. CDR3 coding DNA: TGTGCCAGCAGTCCGAGGACAGGGGACACTGAAGCTTTCTTT. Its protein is CASSPRTGDTEAFF.

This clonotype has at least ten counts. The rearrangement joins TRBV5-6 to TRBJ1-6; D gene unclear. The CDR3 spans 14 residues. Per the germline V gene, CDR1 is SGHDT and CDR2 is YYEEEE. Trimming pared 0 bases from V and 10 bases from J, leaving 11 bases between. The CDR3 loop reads CASSLVQAGSPLHF. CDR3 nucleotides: TGTGCCAGCAGCTTGGTTCAGGCTGGATCACCCCTCCACTTT.

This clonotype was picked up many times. The CDR3: CASSERENQPQHF. CDR3 sequence (DNA): TGCGCCAGCAGTGAGCGGGAAAATCAGCCCCAGCATTTT. This chain connects TRBV10-2 to TRBJ1-5; no definite D call. Germline assignment: CDR1 WSHSY and CDR2 SAAADI. The germline V and J ends were trimmed by 2 bases and 4 bases, with 6 bases remaining between them. The CDR3 extends over 13 amino acids.

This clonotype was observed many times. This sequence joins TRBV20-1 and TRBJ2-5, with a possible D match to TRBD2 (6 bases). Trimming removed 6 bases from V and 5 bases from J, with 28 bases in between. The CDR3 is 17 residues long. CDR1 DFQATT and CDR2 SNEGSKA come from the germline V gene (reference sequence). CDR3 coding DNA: TGCAGTGCCCGCCTTATGCGGGGCGCTACTTTCGGGGAGACCCAGTACTTC. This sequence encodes CSARLMRGATFGETQYF.

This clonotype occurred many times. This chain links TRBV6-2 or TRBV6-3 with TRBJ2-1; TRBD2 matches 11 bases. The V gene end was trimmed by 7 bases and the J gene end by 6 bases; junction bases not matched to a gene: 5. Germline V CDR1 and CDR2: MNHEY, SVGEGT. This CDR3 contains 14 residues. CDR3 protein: CASIGTSGSNEQFF. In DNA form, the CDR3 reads TGTGCCAGCATCGGGACTAGCGGCTCCAATGAGCAGTTCTTC.

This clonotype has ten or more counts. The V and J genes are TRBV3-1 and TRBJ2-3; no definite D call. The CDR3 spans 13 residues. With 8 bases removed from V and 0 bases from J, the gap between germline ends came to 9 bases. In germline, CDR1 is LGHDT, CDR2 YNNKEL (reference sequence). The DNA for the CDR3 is TGTGCCAGCGCGGCAAGGAGCACAGATACGCAGTATTTT. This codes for CASAARSTDTQYF.

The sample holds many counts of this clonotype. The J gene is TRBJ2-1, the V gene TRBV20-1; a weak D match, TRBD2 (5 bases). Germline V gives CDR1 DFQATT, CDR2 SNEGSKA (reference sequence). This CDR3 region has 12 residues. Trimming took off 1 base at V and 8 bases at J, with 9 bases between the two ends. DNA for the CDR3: TGCAGTGCTAGAGGAGGGCTTTATGAGCAGTTCTTC. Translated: CSARGGLYEQFF.

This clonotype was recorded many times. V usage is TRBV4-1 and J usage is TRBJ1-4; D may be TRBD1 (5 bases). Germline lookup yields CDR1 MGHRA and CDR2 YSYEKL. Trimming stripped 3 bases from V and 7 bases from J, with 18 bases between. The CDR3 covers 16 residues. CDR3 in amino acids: CASSHGGREKIEKLFF. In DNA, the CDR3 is TGCGCCAGCAGCCATGGGGGGAGGGAGAAGATTGAAAAACTGTTTTTT.

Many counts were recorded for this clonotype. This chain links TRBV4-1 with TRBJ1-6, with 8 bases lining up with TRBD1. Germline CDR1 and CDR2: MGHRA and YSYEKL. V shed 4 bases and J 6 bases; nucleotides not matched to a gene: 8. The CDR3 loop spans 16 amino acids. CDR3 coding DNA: TGCGCCAGCAGCCCCACCCGGACAGGGCCTAATTCACCCCTCCACTTT. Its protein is CASSPTRTGPNSPLHF.

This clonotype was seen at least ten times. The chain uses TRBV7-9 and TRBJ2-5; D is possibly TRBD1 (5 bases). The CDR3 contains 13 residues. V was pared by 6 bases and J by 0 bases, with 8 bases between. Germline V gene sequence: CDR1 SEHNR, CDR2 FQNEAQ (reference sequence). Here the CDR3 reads CASRTEYQETQYF. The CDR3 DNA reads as TGTGCCAGCAGGACAGAGTACCAAGAGACCCAGTACTTC.

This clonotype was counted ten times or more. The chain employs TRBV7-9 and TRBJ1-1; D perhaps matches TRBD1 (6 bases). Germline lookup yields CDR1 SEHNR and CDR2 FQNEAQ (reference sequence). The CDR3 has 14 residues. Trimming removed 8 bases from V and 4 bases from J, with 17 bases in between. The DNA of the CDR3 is TGTGCCAGCTCCCAGAGGGGGGAGAGCACTGAAGCTTTCTTT. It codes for CASSQRGESTEAFF.

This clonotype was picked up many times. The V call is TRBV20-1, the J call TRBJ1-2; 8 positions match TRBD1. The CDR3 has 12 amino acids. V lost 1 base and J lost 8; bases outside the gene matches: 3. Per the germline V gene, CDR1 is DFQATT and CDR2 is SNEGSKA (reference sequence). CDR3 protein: CSARGQGAGYTF. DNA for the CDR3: TGCAGTGCTAGAGGTCAGGGGGCAGGCTACACCTTC.

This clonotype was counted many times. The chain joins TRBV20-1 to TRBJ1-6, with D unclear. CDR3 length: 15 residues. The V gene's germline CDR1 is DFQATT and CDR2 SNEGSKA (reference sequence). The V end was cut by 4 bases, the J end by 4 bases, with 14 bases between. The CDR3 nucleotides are TGCAGTGCTATTAATGTCGGGCCTTATAATTCACCCCTCCACTTT. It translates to CSAINVGPYNSPLHF.

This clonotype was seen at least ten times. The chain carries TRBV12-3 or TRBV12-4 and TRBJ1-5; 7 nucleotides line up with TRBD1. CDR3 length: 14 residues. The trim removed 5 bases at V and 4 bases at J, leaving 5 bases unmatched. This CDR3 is CASSTGVPNQPQHF. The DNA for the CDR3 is TGTGCCAGCAGTACAGGGGTCCCAAATCAGCCCCAGCATTTT.

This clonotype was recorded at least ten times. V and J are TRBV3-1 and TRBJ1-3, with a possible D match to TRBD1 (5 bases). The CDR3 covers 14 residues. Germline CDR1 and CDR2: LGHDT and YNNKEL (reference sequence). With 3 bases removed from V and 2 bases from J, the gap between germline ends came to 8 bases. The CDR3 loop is CASSQPGTGNTIYF. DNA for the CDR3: TGTGCCAGCAGCCAGCCAGGGACTGGAAACACCATATATTTT.

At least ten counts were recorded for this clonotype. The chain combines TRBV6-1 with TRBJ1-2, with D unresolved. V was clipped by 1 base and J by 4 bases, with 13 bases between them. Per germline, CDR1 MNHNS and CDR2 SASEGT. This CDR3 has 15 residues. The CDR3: CASSEDPTRGYGYTF. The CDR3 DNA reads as TGTGCCAGCAGTGAAGATCCGACGCGCGGCTATGGCTACACCTTC.

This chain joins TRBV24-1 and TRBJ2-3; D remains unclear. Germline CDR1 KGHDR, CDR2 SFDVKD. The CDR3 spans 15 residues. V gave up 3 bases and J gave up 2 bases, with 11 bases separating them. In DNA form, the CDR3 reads TGTGCCACCAGTGATCACGCAAGATTCACAGATACGCAGTATTTT. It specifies CATSDHARFTDTQYF.

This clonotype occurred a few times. In DNA, the CDR3 is TGTGCCAGCAGCTTAGGATACAGGGGGCGGGGGACTGAAGCTTTCTTT. It encodes CASSLGYRGRGTEAFF. The J gene is TRBJ1-1, the V gene TRBV7-6; 9 bases are a match to TRBD1. CDR1 SGHVS and CDR2 FNYEAQ come from the germline V gene. This CDR3 region has 16 residues. The J segment lost 5 bases and the V segment lost 1 base, leaving 8 bases of the junction unmatched.

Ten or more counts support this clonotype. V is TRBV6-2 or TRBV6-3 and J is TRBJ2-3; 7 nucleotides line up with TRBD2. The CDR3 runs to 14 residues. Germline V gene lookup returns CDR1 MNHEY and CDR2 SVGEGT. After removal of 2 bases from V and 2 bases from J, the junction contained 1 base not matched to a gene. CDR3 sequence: CASSYGGVTDTQYF. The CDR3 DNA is TGTGCCAGCAGTTACGGGGGGGTCACAGATACGCAGTATTTT.